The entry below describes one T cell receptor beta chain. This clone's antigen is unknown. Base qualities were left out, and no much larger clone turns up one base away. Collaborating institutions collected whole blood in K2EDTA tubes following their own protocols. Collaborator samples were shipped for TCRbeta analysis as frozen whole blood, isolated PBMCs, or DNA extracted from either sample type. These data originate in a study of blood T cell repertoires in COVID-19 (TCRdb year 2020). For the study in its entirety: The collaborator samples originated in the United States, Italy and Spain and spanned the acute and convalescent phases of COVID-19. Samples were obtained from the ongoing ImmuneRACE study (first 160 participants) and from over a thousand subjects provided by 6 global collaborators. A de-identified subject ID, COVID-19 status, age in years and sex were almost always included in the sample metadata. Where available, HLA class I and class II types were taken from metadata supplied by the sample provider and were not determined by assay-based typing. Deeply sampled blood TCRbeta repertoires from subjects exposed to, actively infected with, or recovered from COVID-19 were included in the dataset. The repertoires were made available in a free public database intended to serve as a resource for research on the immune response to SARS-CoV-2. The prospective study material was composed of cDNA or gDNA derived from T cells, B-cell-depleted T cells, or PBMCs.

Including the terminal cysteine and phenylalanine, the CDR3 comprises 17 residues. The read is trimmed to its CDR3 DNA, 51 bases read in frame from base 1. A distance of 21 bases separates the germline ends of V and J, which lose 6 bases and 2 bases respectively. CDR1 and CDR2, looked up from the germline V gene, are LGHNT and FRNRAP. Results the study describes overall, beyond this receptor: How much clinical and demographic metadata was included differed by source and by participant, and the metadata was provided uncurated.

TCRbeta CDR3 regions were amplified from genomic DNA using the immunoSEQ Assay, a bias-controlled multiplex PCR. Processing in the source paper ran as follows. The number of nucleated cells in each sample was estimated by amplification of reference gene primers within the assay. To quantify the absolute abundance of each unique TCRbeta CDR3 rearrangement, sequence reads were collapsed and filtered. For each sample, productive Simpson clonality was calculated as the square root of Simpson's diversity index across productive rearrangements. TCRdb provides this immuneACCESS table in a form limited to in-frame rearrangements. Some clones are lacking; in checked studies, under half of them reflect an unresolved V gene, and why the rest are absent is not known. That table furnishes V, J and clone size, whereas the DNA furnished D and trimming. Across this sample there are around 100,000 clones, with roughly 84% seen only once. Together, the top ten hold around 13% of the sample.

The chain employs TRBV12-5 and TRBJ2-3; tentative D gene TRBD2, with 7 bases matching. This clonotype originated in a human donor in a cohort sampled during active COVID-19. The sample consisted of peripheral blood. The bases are TGTGCTAGTGGCACGACCCGAAGGGGGGGAAACACAGATACGCAGTATTTT. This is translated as CASGTTRRGGNTDTQYF.